One T cell receptor beta chain is described in this entry. No antigen is known for it. This specimen comes from a study of vaccination effects on CD4 cells after COVID-19. The CDR3 is 12 residues long. Trimming took 0 bases from V and 5 from J, leaving 4 bases between them. In germline, CDR1 is MNHEY, CDR2 SVGAGI. Regarding the study as a whole: No early post-infection timepoints were available in the study, which also included few convalescent patients. Convalescent post-vaccine spike-reactive clones were mostly newly vaccine-induced.

Having been cultured for less than 13 days, the cells underwent CD4+ T cell isolation. PCR showed that the person got SARS-CoV-2 infection at some point between March and December 2020. The vaccine given was either BNT162b2 or mRNA-1273, in two doses. Data came from immunoSEQ multiplex PCR; TCRdb stores just in-frame clones and leaves some out. The table records about 46,000 clones, about 76% of them present only once. The sequenced sample was CD4+ T cells from PBMCs cultured without peptide, obtained after COVID-19 vaccination. The genes are TRBV6-5 and TRBJ2-5, with D unresolved. This TCR was sampled from a human donor who had a prior SARS-CoV-2 infection. CDR3 region: CASSYSRETQYF. CDR3 coding DNA: TGTGCCAGCAGTTACTCGCGGGAGACCCAGTACTTC.